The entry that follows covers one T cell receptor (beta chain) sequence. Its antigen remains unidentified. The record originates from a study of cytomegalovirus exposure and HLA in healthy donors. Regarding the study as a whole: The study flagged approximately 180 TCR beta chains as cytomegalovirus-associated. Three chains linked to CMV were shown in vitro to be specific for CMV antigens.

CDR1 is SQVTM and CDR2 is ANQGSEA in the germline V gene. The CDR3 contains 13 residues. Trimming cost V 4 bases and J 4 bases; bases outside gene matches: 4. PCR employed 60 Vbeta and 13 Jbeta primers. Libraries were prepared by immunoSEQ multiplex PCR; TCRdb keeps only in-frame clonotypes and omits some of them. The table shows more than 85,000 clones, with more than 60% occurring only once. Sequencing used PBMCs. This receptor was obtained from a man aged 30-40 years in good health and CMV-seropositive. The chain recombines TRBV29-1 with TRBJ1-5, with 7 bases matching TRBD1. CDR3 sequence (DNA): TGCAGCGTTGGACAGGGAACGAATCAGCCCCAGCATTTT. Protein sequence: CSVGQGTNQPQHF.